The clone carrying this TCR beta chain was detected only a few times. Antigen specificity is unknown. TCRdb re-called the PCR reads through MiXCR. The sample includes around 24,000 clones, roughly a quarter of them seen just once. The data belong to a study of metastatic and nonmetastatic thyroid tumors. Thyroid surgery had not been preceded by any treatment in any patient. CDR1 MNHEY and CDR2 SVGEGT come from the germline V gene. CDR3 length: 14 residues. V shed 5 bases and J shed 0 bases, with 10 bases lying between them. Findings and limits, study-wide: Malignant thyroid tumors reportedly exceeded benign nodules significantly in TCR beta diversity, with the difference appearing in blood and tumor.

The origin of this receptor is a male donor with papillary thyroid cancer or a benign thyroid nodule (not recorded which). Some clones in this sample may be carry-over from other donors' samples. The specimen was tumor tissue. This chain links TRBV6-2 or TRBV6-3 with TRBJ1-1; D gene uncertain. Written as DNA, the CDR3 is TGTGCCAGCAGTCAGAATGTGGTGAACACTGAAGCTTTCTTT. Residues: CASSQNVVNTEAFF.